A single sample is the source of the 8 T cell receptor beta chains below, sequenced in a study of blood T cell repertoires in COVID-19. Clones were read by immunoSEQ multiplex PCR, and TCRdb kept only the in-frame ones, dropping some. This table has about 130,000 clones, approximately 74% appearing once. The material sequenced was peripheral blood. All receptors derive from a man aged 60 to 75 with acute or convalescent COVID-19.

V usage is TRBV3-1 (or the pseudogene TRBV3-2) and J usage is TRBJ2-1; the D is unclear. The germline CDR1 and CDR2 sequences are LGHDT and YNNKEL (reference sequence). With 6 bases removed from V and 0 bases from J, the gap between germline ends came to 12 bases. There are 15 residues in the CDR3. CDR3 sequence (DNA): TGTGCCAGCAGACCTGACACCAGCTCCTACAATGAGCAGTTCTTC. It encodes CASRPDTSSYNEQFF.

This rearrangement joins TRBV10-3 to TRBJ1-2; a weak D match, TRBD1 (6 bases). CDR1 is ENHRY and CDR2 is SYGVKD in the germline V gene. The CDR3 sequence is 12 residues long. CDR3 nucleotide sequence: TGTGTCCCTTTGGGGGCCTACTATGGCTACACCTTC. Residues: CVPLGAYYGYTF.

This rearrangement joins TRBV7-9 to TRBJ2-5, with a possible D match to TRBD2 (5 bases). V lost 5 bases and J lost 5, with 12 bases in between. CDR3 length equals 13 residues. Germline V lookup: CDR1 SEHNR, CDR2 FQNEAQ (reference sequence). DNA of the CDR3: TGTGCCAGCAGCGCCCAGCTAGCTGAGACCCAGTACTTC. Its protein product is CASSAQLAETQYF.

In this sample, this clone turned up a few times. This chain links TRBV5-1 with TRBJ1-2, with D uncertain. The length of the CDR3 is 16 residues. Trimming took off 1 base at V and 0 bases at J, with 13 bases between the two ends. Germline CDR1 reads SGHRS; CDR2 reads YFSETQ. The CDR3 bases are TGCGCCAGCAGCTTGCTTTCACTACCCTCTAACTATGGCTACACCTTC. As protein: CASSLLSLPSNYGYTF.

The V call is TRBV6-6, the J call TRBJ2-1; tentatively, D is TRBD1 (5 bases). The CDR3 spans 12 residues. V gave up 4 bases and J gave up 12 bases, with 13 bases separating them. The germline V gene encodes CDR1 MNHNY and CDR2 SVGAGI (reference sequence). The CDR3 region has the DNA TGTGCCAGCAGTTCCCCCCCGCAGGGGCAGTTCTTC. Protein: CASSSPPQGQFF.

The chain combines TRBV10-3 with TRBJ2-1, with D maybe TRBD1 (6 bases). This CDR3 contains 12 residues. Germline V gene lookup returns CDR1 ENHRY and CDR2 SYGVKD. V was trimmed by 5 bases and J by 7 bases, leaving 9 bases between them. CDR3 region: CAISRDRNEQFF. Here the CDR3 DNA reads TGTGCCATCAGTAGAGACAGGAATGAGCAGTTCTTC.

This clone was picked up many times. The DNA of the CDR3 is TGTGCCAGCAGCGTGGGAGTGGGGGGCTACGAGCAGTACTTC. Translation: CASSVGVGGYEQYF. V gene TRBV7-9 combines with J gene TRBJ2-7, with D maybe TRBD2 (6 bases). Looked up from germline, CDR1 is SEHNR and CDR2 is FQNEAQ (reference sequence). The CDR3 extends over 14 amino acids. V dropped 5 bases and J dropped 3 bases, with 14 bases sitting between them.

In this sample, this clone turned up once. The gene calls are TRBV5-1 and TRBJ1-4; 8 positions match TRBD1. CDR3 size: 16 residues. Germline CDR1 reads SGHRS; CDR2 reads YFSETQ. The ends lost 5 bases at V and 0 bases at J; junction bases unmatched: 6. In DNA, the CDR3 is TGCGCCAGCAGAGAGGAACAGGGGGCAACTAATGAAAAACTGTTTTTT. The encoded protein is CASREEQGATNEKLFF. Using reference TRBV5-1 and TRBJ1-4 for the parts outside the CDR3, the full variable domain is KAGVTQTPRYLIKTRGQQVTLSCSPISGHRSVSWYQQTPGQGLQFLFEYFSETQRNKGNFPGRFSGRQFSNSRSEMNVSTLELGDSALYLCASREEQGATNEKLFFGSGTQLSVL.